One and the same sample provided the 4 T cell receptor beta chains below, sequenced in a study of shared clonotypes between healthy human individuals. Measured with immunoSEQ multiplex PCR; TCRdb has only the in-frame clones, and not every one. The sample holds about 680,000 clones, roughly 72% seen once. Sequencing used memory CD4+ T cells sorted from blood. Subset reported: CD45RA-negative fraction. These receptors were obtained from a woman aged 25 to 39 in good health.

The chain employs TRBV7-3 and TRBJ2-3, with D perhaps matching TRBD2 (5 bases). The ends were cut back, 5 bases at V and 2 bases at J, with 8 bases in the middle. The length of the CDR3 is 13 residues. Per the germline V gene, CDR1 is SGHTA and CDR2 is FQGTGA. The CDR3 region is CASSTRNTDTQYF. The DNA of the CDR3 is TGTGCCAGCAGCACTAGGAACACAGATACGCAGTATTTT. Complete variable domain (other parts from reference TRBV7-3 and TRBJ2-3): GAGVSQTPSNKVTEKGKYVELRCDPISGHTALYWYRQSLGQGPEFLIYFQGTGAADDSGLPNDRFFAVRPEGSVSTLKIQRTERGDSAVYLCASSTRNTDTQYFGPGTRLTVL.

V gene TRBV18 combines with J gene TRBJ2-3; D gene unclear. This CDR3 has 16 residues. V was cut by 0 bases and J by 1 base, with 11 bases left in between. CDR1 is KGHSH and CDR2 is LQKENI in the germline V gene. The CDR3 spells CASSPPRTRRTDTQYF. The CDR3 DNA sequence: TGTGCCAGCTCACCACCGAGGACCCGACGCACAGATACGCAGTATTTT.

About this clone itself: The same CDR3 can be traced to other DNA sequences in this sample. The CDR3 is CASSLPGQGNYGYTF. The CDR3 DNA follows: TGTGCCAGCAGCTTACCGGGACAGGGGAACTATGGCTACACCTTC. This chain links TRBV7-2 with TRBJ1-2, with TRBD1 identical over 10 bases. This CDR3 region has 15 residues. V trimming: 2 bases; J trimming: 2 bases; junction bases outside the gene matches: 2. The V gene's germline CDR1 is SGHTA and CDR2 FQGNSA.

The genes are TRBV6-1 and TRBJ1-5, with D possibly matching TRBD1 (6 bases). V was pared by 5 bases and J by 2 bases, with 10 bases between. CDR1 MNHNS and CDR2 SASEGT come from the germline V gene. The CDR3 totals 14 residues. CDR3 DNA: TGTGCCAGCAGTTTAAACAGGGGCAATCAGCCCCAGCATTTT. Protein sequence: CASSLNRGNQPQHF.